What follows describes a single TCR beta chain. This entry belongs to a study of T cell responses to AZD1222 COVID-19 vaccine. Trimming removed 5 bases from V and 5 bases from J, with 22 bases in between. The CDR3 length is 16 residues. Per the germline V gene, CDR1 is SGHTA and CDR2 is FQGNSA. The repertoire was sequenced with immunoSEQ multiplex PCR; TCRdb's copy has only in-frame clones and lacks some. The data hold tens of thousands of clones, with about nine tenths observed a single time. This sequence originates from an adult in good health. Sequencing was performed on peripheral blood, taken on day 0 of AZD1222 vaccination. The gene calls are TRBV7-2 and TRBJ2-7; the D call may be TRBD1 or TRBD2 (6 bases each). CDR3 in amino acids: CASSLGPGGRFDEQYF. The CDR3 DNA reads TGTGCCAGCAGCCTGGGGCCTGGGGGGCGCTTCGACGAGCAGTACTTC.